This record looks at one T cell receptor beta chain sequence and its context. The V and J ends lost 7 bases and 4 bases, in that order; junction bases with no gene match: 9. The CDR3 spans 15 residues. Germline loops: CDR1 LNHNV, CDR2 YYDKDF (reference sequence). The entry originates in a study of cytomegalovirus exposure and HLA in healthy donors. A multiplex PCR was run with 60 Vbeta primers and 13 Jbeta primers. Data came from immunoSEQ multiplex PCR; TCRdb stores just in-frame clones and leaves some out. Here the sample spans about 160,000 clones, 82% being singletons. This sequence was found in a man in his forties or fifties in good health and CMV-seropositive. The chain recombines TRBV15 with TRBJ2-1, with 8 positions matching TRBD2. The source material was PBMCs. The CDR3 bases are TGTGCCACCACGGAGACGGGGGGGGGATACAATGAGCAGTTCTTC. This sequence encodes CATTETGGGYNEQFF.